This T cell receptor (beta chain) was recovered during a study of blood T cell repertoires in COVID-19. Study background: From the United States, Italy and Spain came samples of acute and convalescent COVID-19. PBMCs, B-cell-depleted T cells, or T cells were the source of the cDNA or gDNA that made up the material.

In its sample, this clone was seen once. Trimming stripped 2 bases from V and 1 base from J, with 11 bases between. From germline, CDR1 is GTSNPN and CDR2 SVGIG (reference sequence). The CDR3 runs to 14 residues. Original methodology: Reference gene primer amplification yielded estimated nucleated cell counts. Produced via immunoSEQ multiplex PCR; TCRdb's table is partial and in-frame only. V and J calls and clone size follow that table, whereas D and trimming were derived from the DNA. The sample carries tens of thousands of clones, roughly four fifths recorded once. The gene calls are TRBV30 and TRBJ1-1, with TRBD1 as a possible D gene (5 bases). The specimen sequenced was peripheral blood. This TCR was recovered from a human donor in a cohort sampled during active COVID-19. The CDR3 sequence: CAWSPWGGNTEAFF. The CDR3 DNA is TGTGCCTGGAGTCCCTGGGGGGGGAACACTGAAGCTTTCTTT.